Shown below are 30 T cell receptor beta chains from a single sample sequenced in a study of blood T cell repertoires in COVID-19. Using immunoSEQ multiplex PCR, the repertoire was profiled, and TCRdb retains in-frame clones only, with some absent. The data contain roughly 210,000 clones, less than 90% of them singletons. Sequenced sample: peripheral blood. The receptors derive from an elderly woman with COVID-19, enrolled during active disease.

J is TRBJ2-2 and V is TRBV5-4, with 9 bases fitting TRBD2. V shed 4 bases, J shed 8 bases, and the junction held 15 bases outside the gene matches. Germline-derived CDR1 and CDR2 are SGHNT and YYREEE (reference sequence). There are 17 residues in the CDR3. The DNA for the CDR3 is TGTGCCAGCAGCCCGGAGAGCGGGGGGCCCTCGGTAGGGGAGCTGTTTTTT. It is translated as CASSPESGGPSVGELFF.

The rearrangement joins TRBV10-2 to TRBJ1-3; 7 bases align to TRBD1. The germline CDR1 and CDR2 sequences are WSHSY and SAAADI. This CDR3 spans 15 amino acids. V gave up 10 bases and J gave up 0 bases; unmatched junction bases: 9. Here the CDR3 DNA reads TGCGCCACCTCCGAGGGGACAGCCTCTGGAAACACCATATATTTT. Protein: CATSEGTASGNTIYF.

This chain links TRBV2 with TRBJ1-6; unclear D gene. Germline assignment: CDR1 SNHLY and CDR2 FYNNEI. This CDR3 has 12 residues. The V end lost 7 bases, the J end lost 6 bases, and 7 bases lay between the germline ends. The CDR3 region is CASTRLNSPLHF. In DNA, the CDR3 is TGTGCCAGCACCAGGCTTAATTCACCCCTCCACTTT.

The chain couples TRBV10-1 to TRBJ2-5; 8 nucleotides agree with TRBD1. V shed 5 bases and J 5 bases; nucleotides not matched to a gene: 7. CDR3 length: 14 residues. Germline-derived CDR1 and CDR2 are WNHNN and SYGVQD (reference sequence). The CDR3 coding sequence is TGCGCCAGCAGTAAACCGGGACAGGTGGAGACCCAGTACTTC. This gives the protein CASSKPGQVETQYF.

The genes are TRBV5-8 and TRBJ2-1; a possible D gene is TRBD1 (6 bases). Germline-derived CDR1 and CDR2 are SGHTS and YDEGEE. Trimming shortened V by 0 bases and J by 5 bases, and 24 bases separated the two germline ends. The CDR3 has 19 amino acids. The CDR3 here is CASSLASREHRAPDNEQFF. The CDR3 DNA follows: TGTGCCAGCAGCTTGGCGTCAAGGGAGCACAGGGCCCCGGACAATGAGCAGTTCTTC.

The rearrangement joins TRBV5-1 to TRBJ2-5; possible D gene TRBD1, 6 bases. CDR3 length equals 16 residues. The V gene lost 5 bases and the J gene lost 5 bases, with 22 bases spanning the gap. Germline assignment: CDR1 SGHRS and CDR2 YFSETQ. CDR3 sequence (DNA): TGCGCCAGCAGTCGGGCTCAGGGGCGCGGTGGGGAGACCCAGTACTTC. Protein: CASSRAQGRGGETQYF.

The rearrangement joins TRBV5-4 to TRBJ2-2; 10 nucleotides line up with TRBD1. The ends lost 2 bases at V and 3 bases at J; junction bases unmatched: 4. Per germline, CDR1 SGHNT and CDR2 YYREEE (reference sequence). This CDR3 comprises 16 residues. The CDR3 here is CASSFGGTGDTGELFF. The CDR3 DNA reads TGTGCCAGCAGCTTTGGGGGGACAGGGGACACCGGGGAGCTGTTTTTT.

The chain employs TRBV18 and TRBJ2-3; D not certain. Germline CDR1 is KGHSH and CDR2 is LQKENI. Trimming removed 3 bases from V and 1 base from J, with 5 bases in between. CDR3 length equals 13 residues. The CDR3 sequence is CASSPPGTDTQYF. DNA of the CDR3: TGTGCCAGCTCACCCCCGGGCACAGATACGCAGTATTTT.

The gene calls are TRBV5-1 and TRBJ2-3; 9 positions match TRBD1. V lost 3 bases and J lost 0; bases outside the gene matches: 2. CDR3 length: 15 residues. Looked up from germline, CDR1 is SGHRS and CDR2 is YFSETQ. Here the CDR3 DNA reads TGCGCCAGCAGCTCACAGGGGGCGAGCACAGATACGCAGTATTTT. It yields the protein CASSSQGASTDTQYF. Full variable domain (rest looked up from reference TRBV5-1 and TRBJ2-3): KAGVTQTPRYLIKTRGQQVTLSCSPISGHRSVSWYQQTPGQGLQFLFEYFSETQRNKGNFPGRFSGRQFSNSRSEMNVSTLELGDSALYLCASSSQGASTDTQYFGPGTRLTVL.

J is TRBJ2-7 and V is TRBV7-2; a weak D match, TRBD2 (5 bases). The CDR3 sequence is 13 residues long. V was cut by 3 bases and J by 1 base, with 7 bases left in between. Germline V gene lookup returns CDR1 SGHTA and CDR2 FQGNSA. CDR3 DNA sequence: TGTGCCAGCAGCTTCGGGGTTTCCTACGAGCAGTACTTC. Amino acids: CASSFGVSYEQYF.

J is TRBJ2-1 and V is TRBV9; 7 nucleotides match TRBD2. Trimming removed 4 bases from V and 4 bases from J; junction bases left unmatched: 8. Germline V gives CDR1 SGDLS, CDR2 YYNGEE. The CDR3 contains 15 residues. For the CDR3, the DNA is TGTGCCAGCAGCCCCCAGCGGGGACCTTACAATGAGCAGTTCTTC. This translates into CASSPQRGPYNEQFF.

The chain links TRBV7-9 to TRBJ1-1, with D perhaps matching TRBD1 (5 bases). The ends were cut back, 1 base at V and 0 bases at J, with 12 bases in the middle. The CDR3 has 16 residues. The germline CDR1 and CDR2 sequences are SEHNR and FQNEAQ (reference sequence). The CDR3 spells CASSLGAGFMNTEAFF. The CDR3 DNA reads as TGTGCCAGCAGCTTAGGGGCAGGGTTCATGAACACTGAAGCTTTCTTT.

The DNA of the CDR3 is TGCGCCAGCAGCTTAGAAAACGGGGGAGATACGCAGTATTTT. Its translation is CASSLENGGDTQYF. The chain is built from TRBV5-1 and TRBJ2-3, with D perhaps TRBD2 (6 bases). Germline lookup yields CDR1 SGHRS and CDR2 YFSETQ. This CDR3 has 14 amino acids. Trimming stripped 2 bases from V and 5 bases from J, with 12 bases between.

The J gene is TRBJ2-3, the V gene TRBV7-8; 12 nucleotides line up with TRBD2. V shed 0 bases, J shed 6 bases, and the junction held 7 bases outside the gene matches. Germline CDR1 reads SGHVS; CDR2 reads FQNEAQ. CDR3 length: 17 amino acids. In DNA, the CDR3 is TGTGCCAGCAGCTTAGCGCTAGCGGGGGGGCCGGGGGATACGCAGTATTTT. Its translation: CASSLALAGGPGDTQYF.

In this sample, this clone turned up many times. The CDR3 reads CASSRGQGMGFSSNQPQHF. CDR3 DNA sequence: TGTGCCAGCAGCCGTGGGCAGGGGATGGGTTTTAGTAGCAATCAGCCCCAGCATTTT. The rearrangement uses TRBV5-6 and TRBJ1-5, with D possibly matching TRBD1 (6 bases). V was trimmed by 4 bases and J by 0 bases, leaving 23 bases between them. Germline lookup yields CDR1 SGHDT and CDR2 YYEEEE. This CDR3 is 19 amino acids long.

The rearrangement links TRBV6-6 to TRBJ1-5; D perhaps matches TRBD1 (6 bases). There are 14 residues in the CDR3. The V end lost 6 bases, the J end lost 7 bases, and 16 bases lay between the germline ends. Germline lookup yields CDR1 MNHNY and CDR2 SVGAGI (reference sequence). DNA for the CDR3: TGTGCCAGCAGCCCAACAGGGCCCGAGCAGCCCCAGCATTTT. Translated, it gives CASSPTGPEQPQHF.

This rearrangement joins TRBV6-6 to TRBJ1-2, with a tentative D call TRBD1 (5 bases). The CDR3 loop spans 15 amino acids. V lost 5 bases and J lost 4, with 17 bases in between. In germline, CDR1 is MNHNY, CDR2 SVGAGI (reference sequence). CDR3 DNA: TGTGCCAGCAGTCCCTCACCCGGGACTCCCTATGGCTACACCTTC. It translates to CASSPSPGTPYGYTF.

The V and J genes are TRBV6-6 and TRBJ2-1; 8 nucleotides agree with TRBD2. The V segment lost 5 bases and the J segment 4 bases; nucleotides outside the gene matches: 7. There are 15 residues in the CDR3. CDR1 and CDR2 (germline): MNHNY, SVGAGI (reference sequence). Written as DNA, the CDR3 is TGTGCCAGCAGTCAAACTAGCGGCGGATACAATGAGCAGTTCTTC. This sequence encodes CASSQTSGGYNEQFF.

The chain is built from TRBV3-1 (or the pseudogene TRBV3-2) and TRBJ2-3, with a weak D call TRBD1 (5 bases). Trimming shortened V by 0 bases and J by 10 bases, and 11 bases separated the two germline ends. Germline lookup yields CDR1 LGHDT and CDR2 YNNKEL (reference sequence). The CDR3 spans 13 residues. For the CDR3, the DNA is TGTGCCAGCAGCCAAGATGGGGCTAGGGCGCAGTATTTT. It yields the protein CASSQDGARAQYF.

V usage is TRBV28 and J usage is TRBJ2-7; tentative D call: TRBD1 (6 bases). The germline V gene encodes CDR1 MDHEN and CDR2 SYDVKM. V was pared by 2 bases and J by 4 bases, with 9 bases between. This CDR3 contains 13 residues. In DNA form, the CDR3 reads TGTGCCAGCAGTTTAGCACAGGGTTACGAGCAGTACTTC. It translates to CASSLAQGYEQYF.

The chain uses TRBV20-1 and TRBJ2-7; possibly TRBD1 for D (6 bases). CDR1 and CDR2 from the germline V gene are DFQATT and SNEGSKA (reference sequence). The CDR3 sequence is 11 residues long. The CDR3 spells CSPSQGLEQYV. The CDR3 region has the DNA TGCAGCCCGTCGCAGGGGCTCGAGCAGTACGTC.

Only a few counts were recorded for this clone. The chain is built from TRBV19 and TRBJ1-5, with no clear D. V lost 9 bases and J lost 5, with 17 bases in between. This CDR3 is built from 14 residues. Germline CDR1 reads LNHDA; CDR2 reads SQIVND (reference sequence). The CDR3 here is CASRTSDGDQPQHF. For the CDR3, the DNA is TGTGCCAGCCGAACCAGCGACGGAGATCAGCCCCAGCATTTT.

The CDR3 spells CAWNGRGWGRESPLHF. The DNA of the CDR3 is TGTGCCTGGAATGGTAGGGGATGGGGCAGGGAATCACCCCTCCACTTT. The V call is TRBV30, the J call TRBJ1-6; tentative D call: TRBD1 (5 bases). Germline lookup yields CDR1 GTSNPN and CDR2 SVGIG (reference sequence). Trimming took off 4 bases at V and 10 bases at J, with 23 bases between the two ends. The CDR3 sequence is 16 residues long.

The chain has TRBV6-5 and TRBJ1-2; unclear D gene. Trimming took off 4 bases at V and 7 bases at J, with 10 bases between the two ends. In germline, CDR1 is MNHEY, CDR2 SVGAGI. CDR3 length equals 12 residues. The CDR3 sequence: CASSSAGSGYTF. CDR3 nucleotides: TGTGCCAGCAGTTCAGCGGGTTCTGGCTACACCTTC.

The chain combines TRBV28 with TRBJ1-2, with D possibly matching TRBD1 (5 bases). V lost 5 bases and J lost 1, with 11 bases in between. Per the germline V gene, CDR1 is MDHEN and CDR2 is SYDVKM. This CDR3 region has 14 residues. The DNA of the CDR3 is TGTGCCAGCAGTCCCATGGGGGGTAACTATGGCTACACCTTC. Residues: CASSPMGGNYGYTF.

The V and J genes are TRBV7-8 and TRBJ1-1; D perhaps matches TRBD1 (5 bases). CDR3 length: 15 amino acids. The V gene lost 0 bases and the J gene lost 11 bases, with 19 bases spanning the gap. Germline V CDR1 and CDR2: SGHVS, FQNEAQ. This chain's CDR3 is CASSLALGGGSSAFF. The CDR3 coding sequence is TGTGCCAGCAGCTTAGCGCTTGGGGGAGGTTCAAGCGCTTTCTTT.

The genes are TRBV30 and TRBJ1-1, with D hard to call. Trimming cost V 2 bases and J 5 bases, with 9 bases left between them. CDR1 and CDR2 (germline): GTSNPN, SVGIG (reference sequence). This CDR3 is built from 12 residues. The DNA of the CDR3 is TGTGCCTGGAGTCGGAGGGAGACTGAAGCTTTCTTT. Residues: CAWSRRETEAFF.

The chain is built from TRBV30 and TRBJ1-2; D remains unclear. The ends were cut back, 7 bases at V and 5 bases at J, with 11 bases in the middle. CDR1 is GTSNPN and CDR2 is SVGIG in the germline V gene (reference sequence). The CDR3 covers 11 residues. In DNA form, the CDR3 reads TGTGCCTCCTACGGGAGGTATGGCTACACCTTC. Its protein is CASYGRYGYTF.

CDR3 amino acids: CASKTGQYGYTF. The CDR3 region has the DNA TGTGCCAGCAAAACGGGACAGTATGGCTACACCTTC. This chain links TRBV6-5 with TRBJ1-2; TRBD1 aligns across 7 bases. The CDR3 contains 12 residues. The junction had 4 bases not matched to a gene; V was cut back by 7 bases and J by 5 bases. The germline CDR1 and CDR2 sequences are MNHEY and SVGAGI.

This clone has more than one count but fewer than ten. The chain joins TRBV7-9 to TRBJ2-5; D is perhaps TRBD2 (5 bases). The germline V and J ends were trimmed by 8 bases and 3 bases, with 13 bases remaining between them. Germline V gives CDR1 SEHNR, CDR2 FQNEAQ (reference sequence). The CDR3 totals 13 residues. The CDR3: CASGRTEEETQYF. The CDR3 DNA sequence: TGTGCCAGCGGCCGGACTGAAGAAGAGACCCAGTACTTC. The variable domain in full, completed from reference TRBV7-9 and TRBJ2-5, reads DTGVSQNPRHKITKRGQNVTFRCDPISEHNRLYWYRQTLGQGPEFLTYFQNEAQLEKSRLLSDRFSAERPKGSFSTLEIQRTEQGDSAMYLCASGRTEEETQYFGPGTRLLVL.